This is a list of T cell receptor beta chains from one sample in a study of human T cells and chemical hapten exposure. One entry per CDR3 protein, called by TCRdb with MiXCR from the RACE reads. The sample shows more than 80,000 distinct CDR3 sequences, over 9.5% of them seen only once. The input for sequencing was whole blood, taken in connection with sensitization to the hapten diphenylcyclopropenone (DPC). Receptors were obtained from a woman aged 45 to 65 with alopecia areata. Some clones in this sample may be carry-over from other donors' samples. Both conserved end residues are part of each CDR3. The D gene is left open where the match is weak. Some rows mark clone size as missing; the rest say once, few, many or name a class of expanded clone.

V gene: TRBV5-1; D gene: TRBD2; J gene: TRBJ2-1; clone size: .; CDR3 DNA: TGCGCCAGCAGCTTGGATAGCGGGATAACCAATGAGCAGTTCTTC; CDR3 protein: CASSLDSGITNEQFF
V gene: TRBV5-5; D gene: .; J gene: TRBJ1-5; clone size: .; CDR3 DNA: TGTGCCAGCAGCCCCACTGTCGATCAGCCCCAGCATTTT; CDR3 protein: CASSPTVDQPQHF
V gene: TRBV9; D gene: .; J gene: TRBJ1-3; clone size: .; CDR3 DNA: TGTGCCAGCACTTCGGAAAACCGAAACACCATATATTTT; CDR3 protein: CASTSENRNTIYF
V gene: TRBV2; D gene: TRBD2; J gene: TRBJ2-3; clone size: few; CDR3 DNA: TGTGCCAGCAGTGAAGGGAGCGGGAGGCCGGGAGATACGCAGTATTTT; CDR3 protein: CASSEGSGRPGDTQYF
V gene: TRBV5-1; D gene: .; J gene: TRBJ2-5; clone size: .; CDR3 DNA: TGCGCCAGCAGCTGGACGGCGGTCGGTCAAGAGACCCAGTACTTC; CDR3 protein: CASSWTAVGQETQYF
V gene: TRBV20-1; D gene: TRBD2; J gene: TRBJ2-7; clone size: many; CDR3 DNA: TGCAGTGCCAAGGACCCGACTAGCGGGAGAGGTTCCTACGAGCAGTACTTC; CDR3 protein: CSAKDPTSGRGSYEQYF
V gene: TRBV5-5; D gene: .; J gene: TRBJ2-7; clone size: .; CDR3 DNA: TGTGCCAGCAGCTTGAGGAGTATTGAAAACGAGCAGTACTTC; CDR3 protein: CASSLRSIENEQYF
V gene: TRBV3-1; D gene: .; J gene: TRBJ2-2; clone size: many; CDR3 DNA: TGTGCCAGCAGCCAAGCCGGAGGGGTAGACACCGGGGAGCTGTTTTTT; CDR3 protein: CASSQAGGVDTGELFF
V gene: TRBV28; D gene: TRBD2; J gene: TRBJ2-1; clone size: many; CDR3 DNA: TGTGCCACCTCTTCTAGCGGGAGGTATGAGCAGTTCTTC; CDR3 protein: CATSSSGRYEQFF
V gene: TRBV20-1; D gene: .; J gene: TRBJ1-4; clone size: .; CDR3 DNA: TGCAGTGCCAGGCCTAATGAAAAACTGTTTTTT; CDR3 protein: CSARPNEKLFF
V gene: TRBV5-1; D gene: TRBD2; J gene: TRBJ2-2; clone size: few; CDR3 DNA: TGCGCCAGCAGCTTGGAGGCTAGCGGGTCTACCGGGGAGCTGTTTTTT; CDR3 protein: CASSLEASGSTGELFF
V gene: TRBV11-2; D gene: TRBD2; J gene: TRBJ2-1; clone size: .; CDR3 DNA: TGTGCCAGCAGCTTAGTGCGGGCTAGCGGGAGGCAAAATGAGCAGTTCTTC; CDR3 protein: CASSLVRASGRQNEQFF
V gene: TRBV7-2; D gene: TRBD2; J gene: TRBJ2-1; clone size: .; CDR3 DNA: TGTGCCAGCAGTTCACCGGGACTAGCGACACCCAAGCAGTTCTTC; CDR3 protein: CASSSPGLATPKQFF
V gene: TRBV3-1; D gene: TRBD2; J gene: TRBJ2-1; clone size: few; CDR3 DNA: TGTGCCAGCAGCCAAGGGACTAGCGGGAGCTACAATGAGCAGTTCTTC; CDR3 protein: CASSQGTSGSYNEQFF
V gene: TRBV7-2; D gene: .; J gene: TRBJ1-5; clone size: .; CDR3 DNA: TGTGCCAGCAGCTTAGTCATCGGGCCCGGCAATCAGCCCCAGCATTTT; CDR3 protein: CASSLVIGPGNQPQHF
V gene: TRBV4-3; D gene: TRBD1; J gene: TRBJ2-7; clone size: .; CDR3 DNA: TGCGCCAGCAGCCAAGGCCCGGGACAGGGGTACGAGCAGTACTTC; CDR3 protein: CASSQGPGQGYEQYF
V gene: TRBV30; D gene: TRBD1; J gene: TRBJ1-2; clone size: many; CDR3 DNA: TGTGCCTGGAGTAAAACAGGGGGAACTGGCTACACCTTC; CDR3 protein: CAWSKTGGTGYTF
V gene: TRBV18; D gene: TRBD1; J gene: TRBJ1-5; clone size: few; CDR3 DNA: TGTGCCAGCTCACCGGGCCAGGGGGCGAATCAGCCCCAGCATTTT; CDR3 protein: CASSPGQGANQPQHF
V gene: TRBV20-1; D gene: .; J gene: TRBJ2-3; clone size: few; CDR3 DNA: TGCAGTGCGCGACAACCCCACACAGATACGCAGTATTTT; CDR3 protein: CSARQPHTDTQYF
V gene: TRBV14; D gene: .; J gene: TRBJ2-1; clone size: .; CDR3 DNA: TGTGCCAGCAGCCAGTTAGACGGGTTCCTTGGCTCCCCCAATGAGCAGTTCTTC; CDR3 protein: CASSQLDGFLGSPNEQFF
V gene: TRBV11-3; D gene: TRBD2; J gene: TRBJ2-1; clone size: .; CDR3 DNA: TGTGCCAGCAGCTTAATAGCGGGAGGCTTTAAGGGTGAGCAGTTCTTC; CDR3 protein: CASSLIAGGFKGEQFF
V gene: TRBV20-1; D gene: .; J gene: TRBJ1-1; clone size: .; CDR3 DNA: TGCGGTGCTAGAGGGAGTTCTGAAGCTTTCTTT; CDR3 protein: CGARGSSEAFF
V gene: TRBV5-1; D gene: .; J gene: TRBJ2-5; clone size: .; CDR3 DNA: TGCGCCAGCAGCCCTGGGGTCCAAGAGACCCAGTACTTC; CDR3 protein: CASSPGVQETQYF
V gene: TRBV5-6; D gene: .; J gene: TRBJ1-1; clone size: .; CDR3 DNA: TGTGCCAGCAGCTTGGTTTGGTCGGCAGAAATGAACACTGAAGCTTTCTTT; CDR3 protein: CASSLVWSAEMNTEAFF
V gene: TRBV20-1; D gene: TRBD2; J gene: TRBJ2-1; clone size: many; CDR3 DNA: TGCAGTGCTAAGCTAGCGGGAGGGCCAGGCCATGAGCAGTTCTTC; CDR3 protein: CSAKLAGGPGHEQFF
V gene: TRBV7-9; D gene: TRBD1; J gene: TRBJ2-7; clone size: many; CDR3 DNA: TGTGCCAGCAGCCAAGGGACAGACTCCTACGAGCAGTACTTC; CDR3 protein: CASSQGTDSYEQYF
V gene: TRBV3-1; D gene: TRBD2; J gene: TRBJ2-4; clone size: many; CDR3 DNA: TGTGCCAGCAGCACCACTAGCGATGGAAACATTCAGTACTTC; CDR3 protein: CASSTTSDGNIQYF
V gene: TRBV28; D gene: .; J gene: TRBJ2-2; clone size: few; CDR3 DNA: TGTGCCAGCAGTTCCCCTAACACCGGGGAGCTGTTTTTT; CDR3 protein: CASSSPNTGELFF
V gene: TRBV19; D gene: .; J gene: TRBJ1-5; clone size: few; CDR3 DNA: TGTGCCAGTAGTATCGGCAGCCTAGTGGCCCAGCATTTT; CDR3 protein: CASSIGSLVAQHF
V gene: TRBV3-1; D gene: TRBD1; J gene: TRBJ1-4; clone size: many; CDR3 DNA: TGTGCCAGCAGCCGGCTCGGGACAGGGGGTGAAAAACTGTTTTTT; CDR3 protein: CASSRLGTGGEKLFF
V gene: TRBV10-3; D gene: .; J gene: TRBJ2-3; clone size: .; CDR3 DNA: TGTGCCATCAGTGAGTCCCATACAACTAGCACAGATACGCAGTATTTT; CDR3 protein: CAISESHTTSTDTQYF
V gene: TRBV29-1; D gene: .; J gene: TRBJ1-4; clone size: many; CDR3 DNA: TGCAGCGTTGCTCGGCCTAATGAAAAACTGTTTTTT; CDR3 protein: CSVARPNEKLFF
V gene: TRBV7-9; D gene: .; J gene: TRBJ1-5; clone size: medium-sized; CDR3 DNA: TGTGCCAGCAGCTTGGGGGGGTATAGCAATCAGCCCCAGCATTTT; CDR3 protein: CASSLGGYSNQPQHF
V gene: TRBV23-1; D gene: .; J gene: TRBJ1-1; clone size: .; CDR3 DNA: TGCGCCAGCAGCCCGAGGGGGAGGCAGCCCAGGACTGAAGCTTTCTTT; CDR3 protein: CASSPRGRQPRTEAFF
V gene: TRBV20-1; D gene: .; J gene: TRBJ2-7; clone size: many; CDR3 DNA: TGCAGTGCCAGGACAGCAGACTACGAGCAGTACTTC; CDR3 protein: CSARTADYEQYF
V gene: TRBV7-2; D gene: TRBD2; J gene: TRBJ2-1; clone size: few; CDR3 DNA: TGTGCCAGCAGGGGGACTAGCGGAAGGTATGAGCAGTTCTTC; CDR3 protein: CASRGTSGRYEQFF
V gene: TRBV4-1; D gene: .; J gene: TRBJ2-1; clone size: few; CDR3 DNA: TGCGCCAGCACCCAAGGACTGAGTTGGGAGCAGTTCTTC; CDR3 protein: CASTQGLSWEQFF
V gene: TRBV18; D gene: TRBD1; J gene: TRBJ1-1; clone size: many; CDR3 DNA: TGTGCCAGCTCACCGCAAAAACAGGGGTCCACTGAAGCTTTCTTT; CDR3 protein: CASSPQKQGSTEAFF
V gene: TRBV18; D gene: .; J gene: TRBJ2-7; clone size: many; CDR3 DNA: TGTGCCAGCTCACTAGGGAACCCCTACGAGCAGTACTTC; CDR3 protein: CASSLGNPYEQYF
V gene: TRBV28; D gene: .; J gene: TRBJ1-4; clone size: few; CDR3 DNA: TGTGCCAGCAGTTTGGAATCCGAGGAAAAACTGTTTTTT; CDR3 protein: CASSLESEEKLFF
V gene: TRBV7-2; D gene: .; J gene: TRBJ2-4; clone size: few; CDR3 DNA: TGTGCCAGCAGCCCGCGGGGACAGACAAAAAACATTCAGTACTTC; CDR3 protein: CASSPRGQTKNIQYF